These 21 T cell receptor beta chains were all obtained from the same sample, sequenced in a study of CD8+ T cells in alopecia areata (dated by TCRdb to 2017 to 2018). Libraries were constructed by the immunoSEQ multiplex PCR assay. To provide template for TCR sequencing, every sample had RNA extracted and reverse transcribed into cDNA. TCRdb obtained this table from immuneACCESS and retained in-frame rearrangements with V and J assigned. These tables miss some clones; where compared with another copy, unresolved V genes account for less than half of the shortfall, and the remainder is unexplained. In all, the sample holds 110,000 to 150,000 clones, and under 60% of those were seen once. 6.4% of the sample is in the top ten clones. The label giving this sample's time point can be read as: baseline before oral tofacitinib. Sequencing was performed on CD4+ T cells sorted from blood, taken at week 0. Every receptor here comes from a human donor with alopecia areata.

The rearrangement uses TRBV2 and TRBJ2-3, with 8 nucleotides matching TRBD1. The J segment lost 3 bases and the V segment lost 6 bases, leaving 8 bases of the junction unmatched. CDR1 is SNHLY and CDR2 is FYNNEI in the germline V gene. There are 15 residues in the CDR3. The CDR3 region is CASRETGVGTDTQYF. CDR3 bases: TGTGCCAGCAGAGAGACAGGGGTTGGAACAGATACGCAGTATTTT.

The chain carries TRBV7-2 and TRBJ1-1; D gene ambiguous. The CDR3 is made up of 13 amino acids. V lost 1 base and J lost 6, with 9 bases in between. Germline values: CDR1 SGHTA, CDR2 FQGNSA. The CDR3 reads CASSLVGRAEAFF. DNA of the CDR3: TGTGCCAGCAGCTTAGTAGGGAGGGCTGAAGCTTTCTTT.

The chain joins TRBV7-2 to TRBJ2-3, with a weak D call TRBD1 (5 bases). From germline, CDR1 is SGHTA and CDR2 FQGNSA. The CDR3 loop spans 16 amino acids. The V gene lost 4 bases and the J gene lost 2 bases, with 16 bases spanning the gap. The CDR3 DNA follows: TGTGCCAGCAGCTACCCAGGGCCGGCGTCCACAGATACGCAGTATTTT. This gives the protein CASSYPGPASTDTQYF.

This chain joins TRBV30 and TRBJ1-1; 7 bases line up with TRBD1. The J segment lost 4 bases and the V segment lost 1 base, leaving 9 bases of the junction unmatched. This CDR3 is 15 amino acids long. CDR1 is GTSNPN, CDR2 SVGIG, per germline (reference sequence). This CDR3 reads CAWSGKDRRGTEAFF. The CDR3 bases are TGTGCCTGGAGTGGCAAGGACAGGCGTGGCACTGAAGCTTTCTTT.

The V and J genes are TRBV4-3 and TRBJ1-2; 8 nucleotides agree with TRBD1. The germline V gene encodes CDR1 LGHNA and CDR2 YSLEER. Trimming took 0 bases from V and 7 from J; bases not matched to a gene: 7. The CDR3 consists of 15 residues. The CDR3 DNA follows: TGCGCCAGCAGCCAAGAGAGGACAGGGTTTTTTGGCTACACCTTC. Its translation: CASSQERTGFFGYTF.

The chain links TRBV6-5 to TRBJ2-5; D is unresolved. Trimming removed 1 base from V and 2 bases from J, with 8 bases in between. The CDR3 has 14 amino acids. Germline V gene data show CDR1 as MNHEY and CDR2 as SVGAGI. Here the CDR3 DNA reads TGTGCCAGCAGTTACTTAGGCAGACAAGAGACCCAGTACTTC. It encodes CASSYLGRQETQYF.

The table lists this clone with a few counts. The gene calls are TRBV5-5 and TRBJ2-7, with 10 bases that match TRBD2. The CDR3 has 17 residues. CDR1 is SGHKS, CDR2 YYEKEE, per germline (reference sequence). V shed 1 base, J shed 3 bases, and the junction held 10 bases outside the gene matches. Here the CDR3 reads CASSLLSLAGDSYEQYF. The CDR3 nucleotides are TGTGCCAGCAGCTTGCTCTCTCTAGCGGGGGACAGCTACGAGCAGTACTTC.

The J gene is TRBJ2-2, the V gene TRBV5-1; TRBD2 is a possible D gene (6 bases). V dropped 3 bases and J dropped 5 bases, with 17 bases sitting between them. Germline V gives CDR1 SGHRS, CDR2 YFSETQ. The CDR3 is made up of 16 amino acids. CDR3 nucleotides: TGCGCCAGCAGCTCGCCGTCGGGACTCGTGACCGGGGAGCTGTTTTTT. Amino acids: CASSSPSGLVTGELFF.

CDR3 bases: TGTGCCAGCAGACAGGGGGCGCGTGGCTACACCTTC. This encodes CASRQGARGYTF. The genes are TRBV25-1 and TRBJ1-2; 9 bases are shared with TRBD1. This CDR3 spans 12 amino acids. Germline trimming cut 6 bases from V and 7 bases from J; bases unmatched to any gene: 3. The germline CDR1 and CDR2 sequences are MGHDK and SYGVNS.

The chain recombines TRBV7-9 with TRBJ2-5; the match to TRBD2 covers 9 bases. With V trimmed by 6 bases and J by 3 bases, 14 bases remained unmatched. The CDR3 has 17 residues. From germline, CDR1 is SEHNR and CDR2 FQNEAQ (reference sequence). The CDR3 loop reads CASRLSLGTSSEETQYF. The CDR3 nucleotides read TGTGCCAGCAGACTAAGCCTCGGGACTAGCAGCGAAGAGACCCAGTACTTC.

This clone came up once. CDR3 nucleotide sequence: TGCAGCGTTGTTGGGGGGACTGGCTATGGCTACACCTTC. Translation: CSVVGGTGYGYTF. The J gene is TRBJ1-2, the V gene TRBV29-1, with a possible D match to TRBD1 (5 bases). V dropped 4 bases and J dropped 4 bases, with 13 bases sitting between them. This CDR3 has 13 amino acids. Germline CDR1 SQVTM, CDR2 ANQGSEA. Together with reference TRBV29-1 and TRBJ1-2, the CDR3 gives the full variable domain: SAVISQKPSRDICQRGTSLTIQCQVDSQVTMMFWYRQQPGQSLTLIATANQGSEATYESGFVIDKFPISRPNLTFSTLTVSNMSPEDSSIYLCSVVGGTGYGYTFGSGTRLTVV.

This clone showed up just a few times. The V and J genes are TRBV5-1 and TRBJ2-7; 7 bases agree with TRBD1. The CDR3 totals 14 residues. Germline V gene sequence: CDR1 SGHRS, CDR2 YFSETQ. Trimming removed 4 bases from V and 5 bases from J; junction bases left unmatched: 9. CDR3 sequence reads: CASSPGTAAHEQYF. In DNA form, the CDR3 reads TGCGCCAGCAGCCCTGGGACAGCAGCCCACGAGCAGTACTTC.

This clone was observed a few times. J is TRBJ2-2 and V is TRBV2, with 8 bases lining up with TRBD1. The ends lost 6 bases at V and 4 bases at J; junction bases unmatched: 4. From germline, CDR1 is SNHLY and CDR2 FYNNEI. The length of the CDR3 is 14 residues. Here the CDR3 reads CASSGTGPTGELFF. The CDR3 nucleotides read TGTGCCAGCAGCGGGACAGGTCCCACCGGGGAGCTGTTTTTT.

The chain carries TRBV2 and TRBJ1-6, with 8 bases matching TRBD1. The CDR3 consists of 14 residues. The germline V gene has CDR1 SNHLY and CDR2 FYNNEI. Losses at the gene ends were 3 bases for V and 5 bases for J; bases not matched to a gene: 0. CDR3 sequence reads: CASSDRGHNSPLHF. The DNA of the CDR3 is TGTGCCAGCAGTGACAGGGGGCATAATTCACCCCTCCACTTT. The full variable domain, rest sourced from reference TRBV2 and TRBJ1-6, is EPEVTQTPSHQVTQMGQEVILRCVPISNHLYFYWYRQILGQKVEFLVSFYNNEISEKSEIFDDQFSVERPDGSNFTLKIRSTKLEDSAMYFCASSDRGHNSPLHFGNGTRLTVT.

The chain is built from TRBV25-1 and TRBJ2-3; D might be TRBD1 or TRBD2, each matching 6 bases. Germline lookup yields CDR1 MGHDK and CDR2 SYGVNS. The CDR3 is 13 residues long. Trimming removed 9 bases at V and 5 bases at J, with 15 bases between. The CDR3 sequence is CASLQGGRDTQYF. The DNA of the CDR3 is TGTGCCAGTCTCCAAGGGGGGAGAGATACGCAGTATTTT.

V is TRBV7-2 and J is TRBJ2-2, with TRBD2 as a possible D gene (6 bases). The CDR3 extends over 13 amino acids. Germline lookup yields CDR1 SGHTA and CDR2 FQGNSA. The CDR3, as DNA: TGTGCTTCCGGCCCGGGGGACACCGGGGAGCTGTTTTTT. It yields the protein CASGPGDTGELFF.

In this sample, this clone turned up a few times. The genes are TRBV27 and TRBJ2-1; 13 bases agree with TRBD2. The CDR3 covers 15 residues. Per germline, CDR1 MNHEY and CDR2 SMNVEV (reference sequence). The V gene end was trimmed by 8 bases and the J gene end by 7 bases; junction bases not matched to a gene: 8. CDR3 sequence (DNA): TGTGCCAGCGGTTACCCGGGACTAGCGGGGAATGAGCAGTTCTTC. It encodes CASGYPGLAGNEQFF.

J is TRBJ2-5 and V is TRBV5-1; D remains ambiguous. The CDR3 is 13 amino acids. Trimming removed 4 bases from V and 2 bases from J, with 9 bases in between. In germline, CDR1 is SGHRS, CDR2 YFSETQ. The CDR3 DNA follows: TGCGCCAGCAGCGTGCAGGAGCAAGAGACCCAGTACTTC. Translated, it gives CASSVQEQETQYF.

The chain is built from TRBV11-2 and TRBJ1-5; D is possibly TRBD1 (5 bases). The CDR3 runs 16 residues. Trimming removed 0 bases at V and 4 bases at J, with 13 bases between. CDR1 is SGHAT, CDR2 FQNNGV, per germline. For the CDR3, the DNA is TGTGCCAGCAGCTTAGACGGTTGGGACCTTAATCAGCCCCAGCATTTT. It codes for CASSLDGWDLNQPQHF.

J is TRBJ1-3 and V is TRBV4-1; 7 bases are a match to TRBD1. The CDR3 is 16 residues long. Germline V gene lookup returns CDR1 MGHRA and CDR2 YSYEKL. Trimming at V came to 1 base and at J to 4 bases, leaving 7 bases not matched to a gene. CDR3 sequence: CASSQVNRGKGNTIYF. For the CDR3, the DNA is TGCGCCAGCAGCCAAGTAAACAGGGGAAAAGGAAACACCATATATTTT.

The chain links TRBV25-1 to TRBJ1-4; the D is unclear. There are 15 residues in the CDR3. Trimming pared 6 bases from V and 4 bases from J, leaving 15 bases between. Germline assignment: CDR1 MGHDK and CDR2 SYGVNS. The DNA for the CDR3 is TGTGCCAGCAGAGAGGGATCCAGATTTAATGAAAAACTGTTTTTT. Amino acids: CASREGSRFNEKLFF.